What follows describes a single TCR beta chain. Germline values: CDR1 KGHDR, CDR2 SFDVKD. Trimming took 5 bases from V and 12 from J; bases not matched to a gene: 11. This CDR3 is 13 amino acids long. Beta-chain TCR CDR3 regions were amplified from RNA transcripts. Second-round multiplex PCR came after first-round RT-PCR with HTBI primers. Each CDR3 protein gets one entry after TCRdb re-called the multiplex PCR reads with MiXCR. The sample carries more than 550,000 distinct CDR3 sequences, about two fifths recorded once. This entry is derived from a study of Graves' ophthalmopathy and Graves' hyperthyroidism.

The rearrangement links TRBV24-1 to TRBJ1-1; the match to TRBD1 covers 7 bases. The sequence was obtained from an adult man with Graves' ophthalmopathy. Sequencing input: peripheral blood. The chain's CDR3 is CATSVQQGSLSFF. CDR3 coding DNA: TGTGCCACCAGTGTCCAACAGGGGTCCCTCTCTTTCTTT.